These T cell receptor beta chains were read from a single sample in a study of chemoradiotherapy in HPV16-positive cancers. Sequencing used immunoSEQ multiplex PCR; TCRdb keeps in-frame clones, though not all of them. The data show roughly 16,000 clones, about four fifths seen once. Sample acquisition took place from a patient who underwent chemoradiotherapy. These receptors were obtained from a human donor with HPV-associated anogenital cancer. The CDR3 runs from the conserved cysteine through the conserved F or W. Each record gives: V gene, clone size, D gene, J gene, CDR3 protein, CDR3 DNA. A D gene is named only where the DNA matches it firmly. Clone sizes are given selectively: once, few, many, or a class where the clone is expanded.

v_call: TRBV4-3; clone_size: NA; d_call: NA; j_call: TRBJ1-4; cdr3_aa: CASSQDLGATNEKLFF; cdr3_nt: TGCGCCAGCAGCCAAGACTTAGGGGCGACTAATGAAAAACTGTTTTTT
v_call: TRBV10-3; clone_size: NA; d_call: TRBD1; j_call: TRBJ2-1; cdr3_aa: CAISGLSGTGNNEQFF; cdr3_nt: TGTGCCATCAGTGGGCTCTCCGGGACAGGGAACAATGAGCAGTTCTTC
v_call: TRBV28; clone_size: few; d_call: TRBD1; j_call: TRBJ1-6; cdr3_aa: CASSFGGTGWSPLHF; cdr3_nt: TGTGCCAGCAGTTTCGGGGGGACAGGGTGGTCACCCCTCCACTTT
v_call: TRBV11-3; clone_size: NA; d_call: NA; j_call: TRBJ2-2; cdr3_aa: CASSLRGTGELFF; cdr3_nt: TGTGCCAGCAGCTTAAGGGGCACCGGGGAGCTGTTTTTT
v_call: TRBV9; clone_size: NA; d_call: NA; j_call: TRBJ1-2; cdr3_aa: CASTLRPASYGYTF; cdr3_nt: TGTGCCAGCACTCTCCGTCCAGCTTCTTATGGCTACACCTTC
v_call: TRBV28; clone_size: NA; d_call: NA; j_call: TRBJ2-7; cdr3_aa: CASSLYRGEQYF; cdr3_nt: TGTGCCAGCAGTTTATACCGCGGCGAGCAGTACTTC
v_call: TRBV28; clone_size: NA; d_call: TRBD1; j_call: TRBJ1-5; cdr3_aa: CASSPGQGNQPQHF; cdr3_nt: TGTGCCAGCAGTCCGGGACAGGGCAATCAGCCCCAGCATTTT
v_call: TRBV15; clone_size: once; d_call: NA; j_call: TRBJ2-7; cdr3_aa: CATSRFGGRGAYEQYF; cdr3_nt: TGTGCCACCAGCAGGTTCGGGGGCAGGGGGGCCTACGAGCAGTACTTC
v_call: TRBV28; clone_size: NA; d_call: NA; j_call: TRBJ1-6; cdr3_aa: CASLFFRGGSPLHF; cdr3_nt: TGTGCCAGCCTCTTTTTCCGGGGCGGGTCACCCCTCCACTTT
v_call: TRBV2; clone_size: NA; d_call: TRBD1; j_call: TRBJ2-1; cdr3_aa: CASRPQGRSEQFF; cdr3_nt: TGTGCCAGCAGGCCACAGGGGAGATCTGAGCAGTTCTTC
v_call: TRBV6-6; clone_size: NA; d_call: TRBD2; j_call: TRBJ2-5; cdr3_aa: CASKPSGKQETQYF; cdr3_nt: TGTGCCAGCAAACCTAGCGGGAAACAAGAGACCCAGTACTTC
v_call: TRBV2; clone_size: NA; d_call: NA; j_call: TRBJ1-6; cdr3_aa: CASSGDDVSSYNSPLHF; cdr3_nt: TGTGCCAGCAGTGGGGACGACGTTAGCTCCTATAATTCACCCCTCCACTTT
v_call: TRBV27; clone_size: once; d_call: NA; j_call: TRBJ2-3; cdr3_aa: CASSLYWTGTSTDTQYF; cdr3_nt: TGTGCCAGCAGTCTGTACTGGACGGGGACTAGCACAGATACGCAGTATTTT
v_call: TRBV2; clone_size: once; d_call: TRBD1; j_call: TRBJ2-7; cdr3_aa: CASRTGTESYEQYF; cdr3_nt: TGTGCCAGCAGGACCGGGACAGAATCCTACGAGCAGTACTTC
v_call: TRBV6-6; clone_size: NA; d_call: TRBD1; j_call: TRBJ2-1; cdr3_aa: CASRGSVQGARPEQFF; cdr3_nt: TGTGCCAGCAGAGGTAGCGTCCAGGGGGCTCGGCCTGAGCAGTTCTTC
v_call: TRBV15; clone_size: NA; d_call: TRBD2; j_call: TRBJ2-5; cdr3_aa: CATSRKRGGETQYF; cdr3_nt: TGTGCCACCAGCAGAAAGCGGGGGGGGGAGACCCAGTACTTC
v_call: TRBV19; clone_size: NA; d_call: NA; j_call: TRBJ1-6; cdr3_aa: CASNLSPREGSPLHF; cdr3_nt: TGTGCCAGTAATCTAAGCCCCCGGGAGGGGTCACCCCTCCACTTT
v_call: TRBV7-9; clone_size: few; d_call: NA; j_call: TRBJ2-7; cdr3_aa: CASSPSQALIYEQYF; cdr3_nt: TGTGCCAGCAGCCCCTCGCAGGCCCTCATATACGAGCAGTACTTC
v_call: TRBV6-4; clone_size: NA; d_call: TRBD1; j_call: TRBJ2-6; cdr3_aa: CASSDLDRGPSGANVLTF; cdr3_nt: TGTGCCAGCAGTGATTTGGACAGGGGGCCCTCTGGGGCCAACGTCCTGACTTTC
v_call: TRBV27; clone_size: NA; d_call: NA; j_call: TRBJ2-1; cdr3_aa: CASSPPPYNEQFF; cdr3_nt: TGTGCCAGCAGTCCCCCCCCTTACAATGAGCAGTTCTTC
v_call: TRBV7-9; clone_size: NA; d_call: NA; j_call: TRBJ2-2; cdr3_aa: CASSDQPRVDGELFF; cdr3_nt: TGTGCCAGCAGCGACCAGCCCCGGGTCGACGGGGAGCTGTTTTTT
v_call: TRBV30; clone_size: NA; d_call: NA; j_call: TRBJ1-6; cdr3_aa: CAWSVLGGRNSPLHF; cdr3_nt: TGTGCCTGGAGTGTTCTAGGGGGAAGAAATTCACCCCTCCACTTT